The 26 T cell receptor beta chains below were found in one sample sequenced in a study of T cell repertoires in cytomegalovirus infection. TCRdb reanalysed the reads using MiXCR and keeps one entry per CDR3 protein. The repertoire holds fewer than 85,000 distinct CDR3 sequences, with 40% to 50% as singletons. What these receptors recognize is not known. The sequencing here drew on CD8+ T cells from cultured PBMCs, taken from culture after CMV antigen stimulation. The receptors come from a human donor in good health (CMV status not recorded). Some clones in this sample may be carry-over from other donors' samples.

The CDR3 DNA sequence: TGTGCCAGCAGCTCCTCACAGGGTTTCTCCTACGAGCAGTACTTC. The encoded protein is CASSSSQGFSYEQYF. This chain uses TRBV7-4 with TRBJ2-7, with a possible D match to TRBD1 (6 bases). CDR3 length: 15 residues. Germline values: CDR1 SGHVT, CDR2 SQSDAQ. Trimming removed 4 bases at V and 0 bases at J, with 13 bases between.

V gene TRBV27 combines with J gene TRBJ2-1; D is unresolved. Germline V gives CDR1 MNHEY, CDR2 SMNVEV (reference sequence). Trimming took 7 bases from V and 6 from J, leaving 19 bases between them. There are 15 residues in the CDR3. The CDR3 spells CASIPLGDSRNEQFF. CDR3 coding DNA: TGTGCCAGCATCCCACTTGGAGACTCGCGCAATGAGCAGTTCTTC.

This clonotype has more than one count but fewer than ten. The CDR3 DNA reads TGTGCCAGCAGCTCAAGCGACATTGGTTACGAGCAGTACTTC. Protein: CASSSSDIGYEQYF. The rearrangement uses TRBV11-3 and TRBJ2-7; D unresolved. CDR1 is SGHNT and CDR2 is YENEEA in the germline V gene. The CDR3 runs 14 residues. Trimming removed 4 bases at V and 4 bases at J, with 14 bases between. Looking up the rest from reference TRBV11-3 and TRBJ2-7 gives the full variable domain: EAGVVQSPRYKIIEKKQPVAFWCNPISGHNTLYWYLQNLGQGPELLIRYENEEAVDDSQLPKDRFSAERLKGVDSTLKIQPAELGDSAVYLCASSSSDIGYEQYFGPGTRLTVT.

Written as DNA, the CDR3 is TGTGCCAGCAGTATAGCGGGAGGCGTTTCCTACGAGCAGTACTTC. It yields the protein CASSIAGGVSYEQYF. The V call is TRBV7-3, the J call TRBJ2-7; TRBD2 matches at 10 bases. CDR3 size: 15 residues. CDR1 is SGHTA and CDR2 is FQGTGA in the germline V gene. The V segment lost 6 bases and the J segment 1 base; nucleotides outside the gene matches: 6.

The gene calls are TRBV7-3 and TRBJ2-7; 15 nucleotides match TRBD2. V shed 5 bases, J shed 4 bases, and the junction held 12 bases outside the gene matches. Looked up from germline, CDR1 is SGHTA and CDR2 is FQGTGA. This CDR3 spans 18 amino acids. Here the CDR3 reads CASSPGTSGRTEDYEQYF. CDR3 in DNA: TGTGCCAGCAGCCCAGGGACTAGCGGGAGGACGGAAGATTACGAGCAGTACTTC.

This clonotype has more than one count but fewer than ten. The rearrangement joins TRBV27 to TRBJ2-7; TRBD2 matches at 10 bases. Unmatched junction bases numbered 8, after V lost 6 bases and J lost 6 bases. CDR3 size: 14 residues. The germline V gene has CDR1 MNHEY and CDR2 SMNVEV (reference sequence). CDR3 nucleotide sequence: TGTGCCAGCAGCCCTAGCGGGAGAGGGGTCGAGCAGTACTTC. The encoded protein is CASSPSGRGVEQYF.

This clonotype appeared a few times. This chain joins TRBV5-4 and TRBJ2-3, with 8 nucleotides matching TRBD2. V shed 0 bases, J shed 2 bases, and the junction held 8 bases outside the gene matches. There are 17 residues in the CDR3. Germline CDR1 is SGHNT and CDR2 is YYREEE (reference sequence). The CDR3 loop is CASSLEAREDHTDTQYF. The CDR3 region has the DNA TGTGCCAGCAGCTTGGAGGCGCGGGAGGATCACACAGATACGCAGTATTTT.

On this clonotype itself: A read error may be the cause here, since a much bigger clone is one base away. This chain connects TRBV7-2 to TRBJ2-1; 9 bases are shared with TRBD1. Germline V CDR1 and CDR2: SGHTA, FQGNSA. The CDR3 totals 15 residues. CDR3 sequence: CASSPGQGPYNEHFF. CDR3 DNA: TGTGCCAGCAGCCCAGGACAGGGGCCCTACAATGAGCATTTCTTC.

CDR3 in amino acids: CASSHPHDDTQYF. The DNA for the CDR3 is TGTGCCAGCAGCCATCCTCATGATGATACGCAGTATTTT. This chain connects TRBV4-2 to TRBJ2-3, with no clear D. The CDR3 totals 13 residues. Germline lookup yields CDR1 LGHNA and CDR2 YNFKEQ. Between the trimmed V and J ends, which lost 3 bases and 6 bases, there was a span of 10 bases.

This sequence joins TRBV5-1 and TRBJ2-7, with no clear D. V lost 0 bases, J lost 0 bases, and 10 bases lay in between. From germline, CDR1 is SGHRS and CDR2 YFSETQ. The length of the CDR3 is 15 residues. CDR3 in amino acids: CASSLVDTGSYEQYF. CDR3 in DNA: TGCGCCAGCAGCTTGGTCGACACTGGCTCCTACGAGCAGTACTTC.

The chain has TRBV12-3 or TRBV12-4 and TRBJ2-5; weak D call: TRBD1 (6 bases). With 6 bases removed from V and 2 bases from J, the gap between germline ends came to 25 bases. This CDR3 region has 18 residues. CDR3 loop: CASSQFLYSGTLQETQYF. DNA of the CDR3: TGTGCCAGCAGCCAGTTTCTTTACTCCGGGACACTTCAAGAGACCCAGTACTTC.

This clonotype was seen many times. The V and J genes are TRBV7-2 and TRBJ2-4, with TRBD2 as a possible D gene (5 bases). This CDR3 is built from 13 residues. Trimming pared 1 base from V and 8 bases from J, leaving 9 bases between. The germline V gene has CDR1 SGHTA and CDR2 FQGNSA. The CDR3 loop reads CASSLDGVDIQYF. The CDR3 DNA sequence: TGTGCCAGCAGCTTAGACGGGGTAGACATTCAGTACTTC.

This rearrangement joins TRBV9 to TRBJ2-6, with D uncertain. Germline V gene sequence: CDR1 SGDLS, CDR2 YYNGEE. This CDR3 has 14 amino acids. Trimming cost V 2 bases and J 4 bases, with 7 bases left between them. CDR3 sequence (DNA): TGTGCCAGCAGCGTCTACGTAGGGGCCAACGTCCTGACTTTC. It codes for CASSVYVGANVLTF.

This chain links TRBV2 with TRBJ2-5; D is ambiguous. Germline V gives CDR1 SNHLY, CDR2 FYNNEI. The CDR3 runs to 11 residues. Trimming stripped 7 bases from V and 3 bases from J, with 6 bases between. The CDR3 here is CASTPEETQYF. CDR3 nucleotide sequence: TGTGCCAGCACACCCGAAGAGACCCAGTACTTC.

The chain combines TRBV6-5 with TRBJ1-1, with D perhaps matching TRBD1 (5 bases). V dropped 2 bases and J dropped 1 base, with 14 bases sitting between them. Looked up from germline, CDR1 is MNHEY and CDR2 is SVGAGI. The CDR3 is made up of 16 amino acids. The CDR3 region is CASSYRAGTRNTEAFF. The CDR3 nucleotides are TGTGCCAGCAGTTACCGGGCAGGGACGAGGAACACTGAAGCTTTCTTT.

The chain uses TRBV6-8 and TRBJ2-1; D not resolved. The V gene lost 8 bases and the J gene lost 0 bases, with 8 bases spanning the gap. The CDR3 totals 13 residues. Germline V gives CDR1 MNHGY, CDR2 SAAAGT. The chain's CDR3 is CASAVNSYNEQFF. The CDR3 DNA reads as TGTGCCAGCGCTGTTAACTCCTACAATGAGCAGTTCTTC.

This chain links TRBV6-1 with TRBJ2-7, with 8 bases identical to TRBD1. From germline, CDR1 is MNHNS and CDR2 SASEGT. Unmatched junction bases numbered 9, after V lost 5 bases and J lost 3 bases. The CDR3 sequence is 15 residues long. CDR3 DNA sequence: TGTGCCAGCAGTTATACAGGGGGAGCTAGCTACGAGCAGTACTTC. This encodes CASSYTGGASYEQYF.

J is TRBJ1-1 and V is TRBV5-1, with a possible D match to TRBD1 (5 bases). CDR3 length equals 14 residues. Germline V gives CDR1 SGHRS, CDR2 YFSETQ. Trimming took 0 bases from V and 1 from J, leaving 7 bases between them. This chain's CDR3 is CASSLGQTNTEAFF. CDR3 DNA sequence: TGCGCCAGCAGCTTGGGACAGACGAACACTGAAGCTTTCTTT.

The rearrangement joins TRBV4-1 to TRBJ2-2, with D maybe TRBD1 (6 bases). The CDR3 is made up of 15 amino acids. Germline V lookup: CDR1 MGHRA, CDR2 YSYEKL. V was clipped by 2 bases and J by 2 bases, with 9 bases between them. The CDR3 loop reads CASSQQGTNTGELFF. The CDR3 bases are TGCGCCAGCAGCCAACAGGGGACCAACACCGGGGAGCTGTTTTTT.

This clonotype was detected only a few times. The chain couples TRBV20-1 to TRBJ2-1, with D unclear. This CDR3 region has 17 residues. Looked up from germline, CDR1 is DFQATT and CDR2 is SNEGSKA (reference sequence). Trimming took off 0 bases at V and 2 bases at J, with 17 bases between the two ends. The CDR3 DNA reads TGCAGTGCTAGAGATACTGGCGGAAGGCCCCCCTACAATGAGCAGTTCTTC. Its translation is CSARDTGGRPPYNEQFF.

The V gene is TRBV5-1, the J gene TRBJ2-7; D perhaps matches TRBD2 (5 bases). The CDR3 loop spans 14 amino acids. The V and J ends lost 0 bases and 5 bases respectively, with 12 bases between them. Germline CDR1 is SGHRS and CDR2 is YFSETQ. CDR3 region: CASSLEGSVDEQYF. The CDR3, as DNA: TGCGCCAGCAGCTTGGAAGGGAGCGTCGACGAGCAGTACTTC.

The sample holds a few counts of this clonotype. This chain uses TRBV20-1 with TRBJ1-2, with 11 nucleotides matching TRBD1. The CDR3 covers 15 residues. Germline V lookup: CDR1 DFQATT, CDR2 SNEGSKA (reference sequence). Trimming at V came to 1 base and at J to 8 bases, leaving 9 bases not matched to a gene. The CDR3 region is CSARVMGQGVQGYTF. The CDR3 DNA is TGCAGTGCTAGAGTTATGGGACAGGGGGTGCAGGGCTACACCTTC.

This clonotype was seen a handful of times. The CDR3 region has the DNA TGTGCCAGCAGTTTCTGGAAAGATCGACGCGTCCACTTT. Translation: CASSFWKDRRVHF. The chain combines TRBV11-2 with TRBJ1-6; unclear D gene. V was cut by 6 bases and J by 17 bases, with 20 bases left in between. Germline V lookup: CDR1 SGHAT, CDR2 FQNNGV. The CDR3 contains 13 residues.

This clonotype was seen only a few times. The chain joins TRBV10-3 to TRBJ2-1; 8 bases map to TRBD1. CDR3 length: 13 residues. The trim removed 10 bases at V and 7 bases at J, leaving 9 bases unmatched. Germline loops: CDR1 ENHRY, CDR2 SYGVKD. The CDR3 nucleotides read TGTGCCACCAGCCAGGGGGCAGGAAATGAGCAGTTCTTC. Translated, it gives CATSQGAGNEQFF.

CDR3 bases: TGTGCCAGCAGCTTAGAAAAGTATACGCAGTATTTT. It is translated as CASSLEKYTQYF. The chain recombines TRBV7-4 with TRBJ2-3; no clear D gene. Trimming removed 1 base at V and 7 bases at J, with 6 bases between. Per germline, CDR1 SGHVT and CDR2 SQSDAQ. The CDR3 sequence is 12 residues long.

V gene TRBV11-2 combines with J gene TRBJ2-5, with a weak D call TRBD2 (5 bases). Germline CDR1 is SGHAT and CDR2 is FQNNGV. V lost 5 bases and J lost 13, with 17 bases in between. The CDR3 is made up of 12 amino acids. The DNA for the CDR3 is TGTGCCAGCAGCCGACCAACGGGGTCTGCGTACTTC. This gives the protein CASSRPTGSAYF. Using reference TRBV11-2 and TRBJ2-5 for the parts outside the CDR3, the full variable domain is EAGVAQSPRYKIIEKRQSVAFWCNPISGHATLYWYQQILGQGPKLLIQFQNNGVVDDSQLPKDRFSAERLKGVDSTLKIQPAKLEDSAVYLCASSRPTGSAYFGPGTRLLVL.